The sequence of this T cell receptor beta chain was determined in a study of blood T cells in healthy people across ages. Study at large: When template switching was applied, about one barcoded beta molecule was captured per two T cells.

A second PCR, run for about 7 to 11 cycles, used a sample-barcoded 5' primer plus a J-beta primer mix. Using its own MiXCR run on the 5' RACE reads, TCRdb lists one record per CDR3 protein. Of about 640,000 distinct CDR3 sequences in the sample, approximately 59% were seen once. This CDR3 has 16 residues. CDR1 and CDR2 from the germline V gene are LNHDA and SQIVND (reference sequence). V was shortened by 3 bases and J by 0 bases, with 11 bases between the two germline ends. The material sequenced was blood. V gene TRBV19 combines with J gene TRBJ2-2; a weak D match, TRBD1 (5 bases). This clonotype was sampled from a man aged 55-75 years in good health. The CDR3 sequence is CASSMTTASNTGELFF. The DNA for the CDR3 is TGTGCCAGTAGTATGACGACAGCCTCGAACACCGGGGAGCTGTTTTTT. Complete variable domain (other parts from reference TRBV19 and TRBJ2-2): DGGITQSPKYLFRKEGQNVTLSCEQNLNHDAMYWYRQDPGQGLRLIYYSQIVNDFQKGDIAEGYSVSREKKESFPLTVTSAQKNPTAFYLCASSMTTASNTGELFFGEGSRLTVL.